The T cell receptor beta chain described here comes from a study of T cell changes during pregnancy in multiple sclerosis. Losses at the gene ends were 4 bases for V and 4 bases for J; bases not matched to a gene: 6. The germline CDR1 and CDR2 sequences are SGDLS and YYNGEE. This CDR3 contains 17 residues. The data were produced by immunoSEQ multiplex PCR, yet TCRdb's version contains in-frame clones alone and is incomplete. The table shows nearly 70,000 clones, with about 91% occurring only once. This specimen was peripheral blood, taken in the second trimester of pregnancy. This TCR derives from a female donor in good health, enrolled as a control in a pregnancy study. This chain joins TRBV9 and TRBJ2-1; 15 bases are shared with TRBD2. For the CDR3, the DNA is TGTGCCAGCAGCCCCAGGACTAGCGGGGGGGGATACAATGAGCAGTTCTTC. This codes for CASSPRTSGGGYNEQFF.